The 31 T cell receptor beta chains given below trace back to one sample, sequenced in a study of blood T cell repertoires in COVID-19. Assay used: immunoSEQ multiplex PCR; TCRdb lists only in-frame clones, some missing. This sample has 200,000 to 300,000 clones, with around nine tenths found just once. The sample comprised peripheral blood. All receptors come from a woman aged 55-69 years with COVID-19, enrolled during active disease.

The chain recombines TRBV25-1 with TRBJ2-5, with 11 positions matching TRBD2. This CDR3 contains 17 residues. With 3 bases clipped from V and 5 bases from J, the junction kept 11 bases outside the gene matches. Per the germline V gene, CDR1 is MGHDK and CDR2 is SYGVNS. The CDR3 here is CASSEGIGLAGSETQYF. The CDR3 region has the DNA TGTGCCAGCAGTGAGGGAATAGGACTAGCGGGTTCGGAGACCCAGTACTTC.

The V and J genes are TRBV12-3 or TRBV12-4 and TRBJ1-4; possible D gene TRBD1, 5 bases. The ends were cut back, 10 bases at V and 7 bases at J, with 13 bases in the middle. This CDR3 has 12 amino acids. CDR3 DNA sequence: TGTGCCACCCAGGGAGGGGCTGAAAAACTGTTTTTT. Protein product: CATQGGAEKLFF.

CDR3 sequence: CASRGALSNQPQHF. The CDR3 nucleotides read TGTGCCAGTCGGGGGGCTCTAAGCAATCAGCCCCAGCATTTT. This sequence joins TRBV28 and TRBJ1-5; weak D call: TRBD1 (6 bases). In germline, CDR1 is MDHEN, CDR2 SYDVKM. Trimming took 9 bases from V and 1 from J, leaving 13 bases between them. CDR3 length: 14 amino acids.

The chain combines TRBV5-1 with TRBJ2-1; TRBD2 aligns across 7 bases. This CDR3 is built from 16 residues. Trimming removed 2 bases from V and 5 bases from J; junction bases left unmatched: 10. Germline lookup yields CDR1 SGHRS and CDR2 YFSETQ. The CDR3 region is CASSFPPGGIDNEQFF. As DNA, the CDR3 is TGCGCCAGCAGCTTCCCACCCGGGGGGATTGACAATGAGCAGTTCTTC.

The chain employs TRBV19 and TRBJ2-5; D is possibly TRBD2 (5 bases). This CDR3 is 13 amino acids long. CDR1 and CDR2 from the germline V gene are LNHDA and SQIVND (reference sequence). V was clipped by 1 base and J by 5 bases, with 8 bases between them. The CDR3 DNA reads TGTGCCAGTAGTATAGCGGGAAGGGAGACCCAGTACTTC. Amino acid sequence: CASSIAGRETQYF. Drawing the rest from reference TRBV19 and TRBJ2-5, the complete variable domain is DGGITQSPKYLFRKEGQNVTLSCEQNLNHDAMYWYRQDPGQGLRLIYYSQIVNDFQKGDIAEGYSVSREKKESFPLTVTSAQKNPTAFYLCASSIAGRETQYFGPGTRLLVL.

This clone has a single count. The chain recombines TRBV5-1 with TRBJ1-6; D is possibly TRBD1 (5 bases). This CDR3 has 14 amino acids. In germline, CDR1 is SGHRS, CDR2 YFSETQ. V lost 4 bases, J lost 9 bases, and 14 bases lay in between. DNA for the CDR3: TGCGCCAGCAGCGCGGGGCAGCGGGGTTCACCCCTCCACTTT. It specifies CASSAGQRGSPLHF.

The rearrangement uses TRBV28 and TRBJ2-5, with D unclear. Germline-derived CDR1 and CDR2 are MDHEN and SYDVKM. The V and J ends lost 4 bases and 2 bases respectively, with 5 bases between them. This CDR3 is built from 12 residues. CDR3 amino acids: CASSSPQETQYF. The CDR3 region has the DNA TGTGCCAGCAGTTCCCCGCAAGAGACCCAGTACTTC.

The chain couples TRBV27 to TRBJ2-7; weak D call: TRBD1 (6 bases). CDR3 length: 15 residues. Between the trimmed V and J ends, which lost 5 bases and 5 bases, there was a span of 19 bases. CDR1 is MNHEY and CDR2 is SMNVEV in the germline V gene (reference sequence). The CDR3 spells CASSRNLQGSHEQYF. CDR3 DNA: TGTGCCAGCAGTCGAAACTTACAGGGTAGCCACGAGCAGTACTTC.

The rearrangement uses TRBV2 and TRBJ2-7; D perhaps matches TRBD1 (5 bases). The CDR3 totals 12 residues. The germline V gene encodes CDR1 SNHLY and CDR2 FYNNEI. V was trimmed by 6 bases and J by 2 bases, leaving 8 bases between them. CDR3 bases: TGTGCCAGCAGGGGGCCTGCCTACGAGCAGTACTTC. The encoded protein is CASRGPAYEQYF.

This chain uses TRBV7-2 with TRBJ2-7; no definite D call. Germline V gives CDR1 SGHTA, CDR2 FQGNSA. V was pared by 2 bases and J by 4 bases, with 3 bases between. This CDR3 is 11 amino acids long. The CDR3 bases are TGTGCCAGCAGCTTATTATACGAGCAGTACTTC. Protein sequence: CASSLLYEQYF.

This clone is a singleton in its sample. J is TRBJ2-7 and V is TRBV11-2; D may be TRBD2 (5 bases). Germline CDR1 reads SGHAT; CDR2 reads FQNNGV. This CDR3 has 14 residues. Trimming removed 3 bases from V and 3 bases from J, with 12 bases in between. The CDR3 DNA is TGTGCCAGCAGCTTTAGAGGGAGTATCTACGAGCAGTACTTC. Amino acids: CASSFRGSIYEQYF.

This sequence joins TRBV30 and TRBJ1-5; D is uncertain. Trimming stripped 2 bases from V and 6 bases from J, with 11 bases between. The germline CDR1 and CDR2 sequences are GTSNPN and SVGIG (reference sequence). The CDR3 extends over 13 amino acids. This chain's CDR3 is CAWSQERGQPQHF. The CDR3 nucleotides read TGTGCCTGGAGTCAGGAGCGGGGTCAGCCCCAGCATTTT. The full variable domain, in which reference TRBV30 and TRBJ1-5 provide the parts outside the CDR3, is SQTIHQWPATLVQPVGSPLSLECTVEGTSNPNLYWYRQAAGRGLQLLFYSVGIGQISSEVPQNLSASRPQDRQFILSSKKLLLSDSGFYLCAWSQERGQPQHFGDGTRLSIL.

The chain uses TRBV18 and TRBJ2-1; 10 bases are shared with TRBD2. Germline V gene sequence: CDR1 KGHSH, CDR2 LQKENI. The CDR3 covers 15 residues. V was clipped by 4 bases and J by 6 bases; unmatched bases: 6. CDR3 amino acids: CASSQGLAEGNEQFF. In DNA, the CDR3 is TGTGCCAGCTCACAAGGACTAGCGGAGGGCAATGAGCAGTTCTTC. The variable domain in full, with the rest retrieved from reference TRBV18 and TRBJ2-1, is NAGVMQNPRHLVRRRGQEARLRCSPMKGHSHVYWYRQLPEEGLKFMVYLQKENIIDESGMPKERFSAEFPKEGPSILRIQQVVRGDSAAYFCASSQGLAEGNEQFFGPGTRLTVL.

The chain links TRBV19 to TRBJ1-3, with no clear D. CDR1 is LNHDA and CDR2 is SQIVND in the germline V gene (reference sequence). This CDR3 region has 16 residues. The V end lost 6 bases, the J end lost 4 bases, and 19 bases lay between the germline ends. DNA of the CDR3: TGTGCCAGTAGACCGCGAGCTTCCGGGTCCGGAAACACCATATATTTT. Translated, it gives CASRPRASGSGNTIYF.

This sequence joins TRBV6-6 and TRBJ2-3; 9 bases agree with TRBD2. The CDR3 loop spans 19 amino acids. V lost 5 bases, J lost 1 base, and 16 bases stayed unmatched. Germline V lookup: CDR1 MNHNY, CDR2 SVGAGI (reference sequence). The CDR3 region has the DNA TGTGCCAGCAGTCCCCATACGGGCGGGAGGGCCTGGGGCACAGATACGCAGTATTTT. It specifies CASSPHTGGRAWGTDTQYF.

The genes are TRBV5-1 and TRBJ2-3; 13 bases line up with TRBD2. The CDR3 spans 15 residues. The trim removed 6 bases at V and 5 bases at J, leaving 6 bases unmatched. Germline values: CDR1 SGHRS, CDR2 YFSETQ. The CDR3 sequence is CASNQLAGGGDTQYF. CDR3 sequence (DNA): TGCGCCAGCAACCAACTAGCGGGAGGGGGAGATACGCAGTATTTT.

This clone has more than one count but fewer than ten. The V gene is TRBV9, the J gene TRBJ2-7; 10 bases map to TRBD1. The V gene's germline CDR1 is SGDLS and CDR2 YYNGEE. The CDR3 length is 17 residues. V shed 0 bases and J 6 bases; nucleotides not matched to a gene: 12. CDR3 coding DNA: TGTGCCAGCAGCGTAGGGCTCGGGACAGGGGCAAATGGCGAGCAGTACTTC. Residues: CASSVGLGTGANGEQYF.

The DNA of the CDR3 is TGTGCCAGCAGCTATGGGGGAGGGGGTTACGAGCAGTACTTC. Its protein is CASSYGGGGYEQYF. The V call is TRBV7-8, the J call TRBJ2-7, with TRBD2 as a possible D gene (7 bases). The CDR3 totals 14 residues. Trimming stripped 4 bases from V and 4 bases from J, with 14 bases between. Germline V lookup: CDR1 SGHVS, CDR2 FQNEAQ.

This clone was detected only once. The rearrangement joins TRBV5-4 to TRBJ1-1; possible D gene TRBD1, 6 bases. Trimming shortened V by 4 bases and J by 2 bases, and 9 bases separated the two germline ends. The CDR3 spans 13 residues. The germline gives CDR1 SGHNT, CDR2 YYREEE (reference sequence). As DNA, the CDR3 is TGTGCCAGCAGCCTAGGGGGTAACACTGAAGCTTTCTTT. This codes for CASSLGGNTEAFF.

The chain carries TRBV5-4 and TRBJ2-5, with TRBD2 matching over 9 bases. Germline V gene lookup returns CDR1 SGHNT and CDR2 YYREEE (reference sequence). This CDR3 comprises 16 residues. V shed 4 bases and J 4 bases; nucleotides not matched to a gene: 11. The CDR3 coding sequence is TGTGCCAGCAGCGCCCGACTAGCGGCGCAGGGAGAGACCCAGTACTTC. Its translation: CASSARLAAQGETQYF.

The chain combines TRBV5-6 with TRBJ1-1; 10 bases are a match to TRBD1. The CDR3 has 14 amino acids. Germline lookup yields CDR1 SGHDT and CDR2 YYEEEE. V lost 4 bases to trimming and J lost 4 bases; unmatched junction nucleotides: 4. This chain's CDR3 is CASSRTGGSTEAFF. The CDR3 coding sequence is TGTGCCAGCAGCCGGACAGGGGGGAGCACTGAAGCTTTCTTT.

This chain uses TRBV7-3 with TRBJ2-1; 8 nucleotides align to TRBD2. V lost 2 bases and J lost 1; bases outside the gene matches: 4. CDR3 length: 16 residues. The germline V gene has CDR1 SGHTA and CDR2 FQGTGA. The DNA of the CDR3 is TGTGCCAGCAGCTTAGGGACTAGATGGTCCTACAATGAGCAGTTCTTC. Amino acids: CASSLGTRWSYNEQFF.

CDR3 sequence reads: CAISPLNYGYTF. The DNA for the CDR3 is TGTGCCATCTCCCCTCTTAACTATGGCTACACCTTC. The V and J genes are TRBV10-3 and TRBJ1-2; D is ambiguous. The ends were cut back, 8 bases at V and 1 base at J, with 8 bases in the middle. The CDR3 sequence is 12 residues long. Per germline, CDR1 ENHRY and CDR2 SYGVKD.

This clone was detected a few times. The CDR3 region is CASSPPRGWGYTF. The CDR3 nucleotides are TGTGCCAGCTCACCACCCAGGGGCTGGGGCTACACCTTC. The rearrangement uses TRBV18 and TRBJ1-2; weak D call: TRBD1 (6 bases). The CDR3 runs to 13 residues. Germline loops: CDR1 KGHSH, CDR2 LQKENI. V dropped 0 bases and J dropped 8 bases, with 10 bases sitting between them.

This clone was detected only a few times. The chain joins TRBV28 to TRBJ1-5, with 8 bases aligning to TRBD1. The germline V gene has CDR1 MDHEN and CDR2 SYDVKM. This CDR3 spans 16 amino acids. With V trimmed by 6 bases and J by 0 bases, 7 bases remained unmatched. CDR3 protein: CASRLRTGNSNQPQHF. CDR3 in DNA: TGTGCCAGCAGATTGAGGACAGGGAATAGCAATCAGCCCCAGCATTTT.

The gene calls are TRBV5-5 and TRBJ1-5, with a weak D call TRBD1 (6 bases). The CDR3 is 14 amino acids. Trimming shortened V by 2 bases and J by 5 bases, and 11 bases separated the two germline ends. CDR1 SGHKS and CDR2 YYEKEE come from the germline V gene (reference sequence). The CDR3 DNA is TGTGCCAGCAGCTTTCCAGGGGAAGATCAGCCCCAGCATTTT. Its translation is CASSFPGEDQPQHF.

The chain uses TRBV6-2 or TRBV6-3 and TRBJ2-2; 9 positions match TRBD2. The CDR3 runs 17 residues. Germline V gene lookup returns CDR1 MNHEY and CDR2 SVGEGT. With 6 bases clipped from V and 6 bases from J, the junction kept 14 bases outside the gene matches. The CDR3 sequence is CASSQIGLAGLAGELFF. The CDR3 nucleotides read TGTGCCAGCAGCCAGATAGGGCTAGCGGGACTCGCCGGGGAGCTGTTTTTT.

The genes are TRBV6-6 and TRBJ2-2; 7 nucleotides match TRBD2. CDR1 is MNHNY and CDR2 is SVGAGI in the germline V gene (reference sequence). The CDR3 totals 16 residues. The V and J ends lost 8 bases and 3 bases, in that order; junction bases with no gene match: 12. The CDR3 is CASLLGGSPYTGELFF. CDR3 DNA sequence: TGTGCCAGCCTTCTTGGCGGGAGCCCCTACACCGGGGAGCTGTTTTTT.

This chain links TRBV7-6 with TRBJ2-1, with a tentative D call TRBD1 (6 bases). V lost 6 bases, J lost 6 bases, and 18 bases lay in between. Germline V gene lookup returns CDR1 SGHVS and CDR2 FNYEAQ. The CDR3 loop spans 15 amino acids. The CDR3 is CASSQSGTRANEQFF. The CDR3 nucleotides are TGTGCCAGCAGTCAGTCCGGGACAAGGGCCAATGAGCAGTTCTTC.

The chain recombines TRBV7-3 with TRBJ2-1; TRBD2 agrees at 9 bases. Trimming at V came to 5 bases and at J to 5 bases, leaving 7 bases not matched to a gene. Germline assignment: CDR1 SGHTA and CDR2 FQGTGA. The CDR3 consists of 15 residues. The CDR3: CASSLAGTTDNEQFF. The CDR3 bases are TGTGCCAGCAGCCTAGCGGGGACTACCGACAATGAGCAGTTCTTC.

This rearrangement joins TRBV6-2 or TRBV6-3 to TRBJ2-2, with 9 nucleotides matching TRBD2. The CDR3 has 19 amino acids. The V and J ends lost 5 bases and 4 bases, in that order; junction bases with no gene match: 17. CDR1 and CDR2 from the germline V gene are MNHEY and SVGEGT. CDR3 nucleotide sequence: TGTGCCAGCAGTACCCGCCCGGGACTAGCAGCTCTGGTCACCGGGGAGCTGTTTTTT. It encodes CASSTRPGLAALVTGELFF.